Listed here are 20 T cell receptor beta chains from one sample, sequenced in a study of blood T cell repertoires in COVID-19. Produced via immunoSEQ multiplex PCR; TCRdb's table is partial and in-frame only. The table lists around 170,000 clones, 90% of them singletons. The sample consisted of peripheral blood. The receptor set was obtained from a man between 50 and 59 years old with acute or convalescent COVID-19.

The rearrangement links TRBV5-5 to TRBJ2-1, with 11 positions matching TRBD1. The germline CDR1 and CDR2 sequences are SGHKS and YYEKEE (reference sequence). This CDR3 region has 16 residues. V lost 0 bases, J lost 2 bases, and 1 base stayed unmatched. Written as DNA, the CDR3 is TGTGCCAGCAGCTTGGCGGGACAGGGGGCCTACAATGAGCAGTTCTTC. Protein: CASSLAGQGAYNEQFF. Looking up the rest from reference TRBV5-5 and TRBJ2-1 gives the full variable domain: DAGVTQSPTHLIKTRGQQVTLRCSPISGHKSVSWYQQVLGQGPQFIFQYYEKEERGRGNFPDRFSARQFPNYSSELNVNALLLGDSALYLCASSLAGQGAYNEQFFGPGTRLTVL.

The chain combines TRBV7-9 with TRBJ2-1; 7 bases are a match to TRBD2. Per germline, CDR1 SEHNR and CDR2 FQNEAQ (reference sequence). The trim removed 8 bases at V and 6 bases at J, leaving 10 bases unmatched. The CDR3 totals 14 residues. The CDR3 region is CASCEQRDSNEQFF. The CDR3 nucleotides are TGTGCCAGCTGCGAACAGCGGGACTCCAATGAGCAGTTCTTC.

The chain is built from TRBV7-9 and TRBJ2-7; no reliable D call. CDR3 size: 14 residues. Germline CDR1 SEHNR, CDR2 FQNEAQ (reference sequence). V dropped 3 bases and J dropped 2 bases, with 11 bases sitting between them. The CDR3 DNA is TGTGCCAGCAGCTTCATCGACTCAACCTACGAGCAGTACGTC. Its protein product is CASSFIDSTYEQYV.

The chain carries TRBV3-1 (or the pseudogene TRBV3-2) and TRBJ1-4; 8 bases match TRBD1. The CDR3 totals 18 residues. CDR1 and CDR2 from the germline V gene are LGHDT and YNNKEL (reference sequence). V lost 0 bases and J lost 5; bases outside the gene matches: 11. The CDR3 here is CASSQDATGQASNEKLFF. The DNA of the CDR3 is TGTGCCAGCAGCCAAGACGCGACGGGACAGGCAAGCAATGAAAAACTGTTTTTT.

This clone has only a few counts. As DNA, the CDR3 is TGTGCCAGCAGCCAAGTGGGGGCTCTGGACTCCTACGAGCAGTACGTC. Protein sequence: CASSQVGALDSYEQYV. This rearrangement joins TRBV3-1 (or the pseudogene TRBV3-2) to TRBJ2-7; a possible D gene is TRBD1 (6 bases). The CDR3 extends over 16 amino acids. Between the trimmed V and J ends, which lost 1 base and 0 bases, there was a span of 13 bases. Per the germline V gene, CDR1 is LGHDT and CDR2 is YNNKEL (reference sequence).

The chain uses TRBV11-2 and TRBJ2-5; 8 bases map to TRBD2. J was trimmed by 7 bases and V by 3 bases; bases with no gene match: 7. The germline gives CDR1 SGHAT, CDR2 FQNNGV. The CDR3 sequence is 14 residues long. CDR3 nucleotides: TGTGCCAGCAGCTTCCCGGGAGGGCAGGTGACCCAGTACTTC. It specifies CASSFPGGQVTQYF. Full variable domain (missing parts from reference TRBV11-2 and TRBJ2-5): EAGVAQSPRYKIIEKRQSVAFWCNPISGHATLYWYQQILGQGPKLLIQFQNNGVVDDSQLPKDRFSAERLKGVDSTLKIQPAKLEDSAVYLCASSFPGGQVTQYFGPGTRLLVL.

The genes are TRBV4-3 and TRBJ1-6; D remains unclear. This CDR3 has 15 amino acids. Germline assignment: CDR1 LGHNA and CDR2 YSLEER. Between the trimmed V and J ends, which lost 0 bases and 7 bases, there was a span of 10 bases. CDR3 nucleotides: TGCGCCAGCAGCCAAGATTTGAATCGGAATTCACCCCTCCACTTT. Translating it yields CASSQDLNRNSPLHF.

The chain combines TRBV5-1 with TRBJ2-2; 8 nucleotides line up with TRBD2. Germline values: CDR1 SGHRS, CDR2 YFSETQ. The CDR3 length is 15 residues. V dropped 2 bases and J dropped 2; count of bases not matched to a gene: 2. The CDR3 loop reads CASSFSGINTGELFF. CDR3 DNA sequence: TGCGCCAGCAGCTTTAGCGGGATAAACACCGGGGAGCTGTTTTTT. Supplemented by reference TRBV5-1 and TRBJ2-2, the full variable domain reads KAGVTQTPRYLIKTRGQQVTLSCSPISGHRSVSWYQQTPGQGLQFLFEYFSETQRNKGNFPGRFSGRQFSNSRSEMNVSTLELGDSALYLCASSFSGINTGELFFGEGSRLTVL.

This sequence joins TRBV5-4 and TRBJ2-6, with D maybe TRBD2 (6 bases). The CDR3 contains 18 residues. Per the germline V gene, CDR1 is SGHNT and CDR2 is YYREEE (reference sequence). V was cut by 1 base and J by 4 bases, with 18 bases left in between. The CDR3 DNA is TGTGCCAGCAGCTTGTCGCCGGGGCGGGGTACCGGGGCCAACGTCCTGACTTTC. It encodes CASSLSPGRGTGANVLTF.

V usage is TRBV4-1 and J usage is TRBJ2-3; 9 nucleotides agree with TRBD2. The CDR3 runs 18 residues. Germline V gene sequence: CDR1 MGHRA, CDR2 YSYEKL. V shed 1 base, J shed 2 bases, and the junction held 10 bases outside the gene matches. Here the CDR3 reads CASSQVPASGDHTDTQYF. The CDR3 region has the DNA TGCGCCAGCAGCCAAGTCCCAGCTAGCGGGGACCACACAGATACGCAGTATTTT.

This rearrangement joins TRBV18 to TRBJ2-3; 9 positions agree with TRBD2. The trim removed 6 bases at V and 1 base at J, leaving 8 bases unmatched. Germline loops: CDR1 KGHSH, CDR2 LQKENI. The CDR3 covers 16 residues. CDR3 residues: CASSPAGGPGTDTQYF. CDR3 DNA sequence: TGTGCCAGCTCTCCCGCGGGAGGGCCTGGCACAGATACGCAGTATTTT.

This chain joins TRBV3-1 (or the pseudogene TRBV3-2) and TRBJ2-7, with 9 bases lining up with TRBD1. The V segment lost 3 bases and the J segment 3 bases; nucleotides outside the gene matches: 3. Per germline, CDR1 LGHDT and CDR2 YNNKEL (reference sequence). The CDR3 runs 14 residues. CDR3 bases: TGTGCCAGCAGCCACGGGACAGGGCTCTACGAGCAGTACTTC. Residues: CASSHGTGLYEQYF.

The chain links TRBV28 to TRBJ2-5; TRBD2 aligns across 7 bases. Trimming took 2 bases from V and 9 from J; bases not matched to a gene: 6. The CDR3 is made up of 13 amino acids. Germline V gene lookup returns CDR1 MDHEN and CDR2 SYDVKM. This CDR3 is CASSLQGGGAQYF. The CDR3 DNA reads TGTGCCAGCAGTTTACAGGGTGGGGGGGCCCAGTACTTC.

The rearrangement joins TRBV23-1 to TRBJ2-7; D may be TRBD2 (7 bases). TRBV23-1 is given ORF status, its function remaining uncertain. Trimming left V 6 bases short and J 4 bases short, with 16 bases between. The CDR3 totals 14 residues. In DNA form, the CDR3 reads TGCGCCAGCAGCCTCGGGGGGCGGAATTACGAGCAGTACGTC. This encodes CASSLGGRNYEQYV.

V and J are TRBV5-1 and TRBJ1-1; D might be TRBD1 (6 bases). With 4 bases removed from V and 5 bases from J, the gap between germline ends came to 12 bases. This CDR3 spans 13 amino acids. Germline V lookup: CDR1 SGHRS, CDR2 YFSETQ. The CDR3 is CASSLGQRTEAFF. The CDR3 DNA is TGCGCCAGCAGCCTTGGACAGAGAACTGAAGCTTTCTTT.

The genes are TRBV7-2 and TRBJ2-7; D uncertain. CDR3 length: 10 amino acids. V was pared by 8 bases and J by 3 bases, with 5 bases between. Germline loops: CDR1 SGHTA, CDR2 FQGNSA. Written as DNA, the CDR3 is TGTGCCAGCGGCCACTACGAGCAGTACTTC. It codes for CASGHYEQYF.

The CDR3 protein is CASGLVRDGETGTGELFF. The CDR3 DNA follows: TGTGCTAGTGGTTTGGTACGGGATGGCGAAACCGGAACCGGGGAGCTGTTTTTT. The genes are TRBV12-5 and TRBJ2-2, with a tentative D call TRBD2 (5 bases). In germline, CDR1 is LGHNT, CDR2 FRNRAP. The V and J ends lost 0 bases and 5 bases respectively, with 19 bases between them. The length of the CDR3 is 18 residues. Full variable domain (remainder filled in from reference TRBV12-5 and TRBJ2-2): DARVTQTPRHKVTEMGQEVTMRCQPILGHNTVFWYRQTMMQGLELLAYFRNRAPLDDSGMPKDRFSAEMPDATLATLKIQPSEPRDSAVYFCASGLVRDGETGTGELFFGEGSRLTVL.

The chain carries TRBV7-2 and TRBJ1-5; tentative D call: TRBD1 (6 bases). The CDR3 is 16 amino acids. V gave up 1 base and J gave up 2 bases, with 12 bases separating them. The germline V gene encodes CDR1 SGHTA and CDR2 FQGNSA. The CDR3 region has the DNA TGTGCCAGCAGCTTAGGCGGACAGCATGGCAATCAGCCCCAGCATTTT. Protein product: CASSLGGQHGNQPQHF.

The V and J genes are TRBV6-6 and TRBJ2-5; D unclear. CDR1 and CDR2 (germline): MNHNY, SVGAGI (reference sequence). The CDR3 has 13 residues. V was cut by 5 bases and J by 4 bases, with 11 bases left in between. The CDR3 DNA is TGTGCCAGCAGTCTAGTTCGCGGAGAGACCCAGTACTTC. This codes for CASSLVRGETQYF.

This CDR3 reads CASSLGHANYGYTF. DNA for the CDR3: TGTGCCAGCAGCTTAGGACACGCTAACTATGGCTACACCTTC. This chain links TRBV5-8 with TRBJ1-2; possible D gene TRBD1, 5 bases. Trimming took off 2 bases at V and 0 bases at J, with 8 bases between the two ends. The CDR3 sequence is 14 residues long. The V gene's germline CDR1 is SGHTS and CDR2 YDEGEE.